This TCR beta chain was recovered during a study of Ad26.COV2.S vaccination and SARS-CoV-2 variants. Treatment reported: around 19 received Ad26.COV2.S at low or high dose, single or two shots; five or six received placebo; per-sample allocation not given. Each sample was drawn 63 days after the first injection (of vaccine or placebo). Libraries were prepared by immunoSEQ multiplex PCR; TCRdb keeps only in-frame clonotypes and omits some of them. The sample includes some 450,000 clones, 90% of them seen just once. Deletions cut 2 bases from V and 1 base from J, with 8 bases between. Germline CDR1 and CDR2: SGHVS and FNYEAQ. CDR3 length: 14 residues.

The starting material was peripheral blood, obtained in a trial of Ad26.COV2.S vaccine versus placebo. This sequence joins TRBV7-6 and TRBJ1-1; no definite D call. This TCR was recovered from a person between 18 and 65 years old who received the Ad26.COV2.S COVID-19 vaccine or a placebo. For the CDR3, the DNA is TGTGCCAGCAGCTTAATGCGACAGAACACTGAAGCTTTCTTT. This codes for CASSLMRQNTEAFF. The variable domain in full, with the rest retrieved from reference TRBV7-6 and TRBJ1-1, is GAGVSQSPRYKVTKRGQDVALRCDPISGHVSLYWYRQALGQGPEFLTYFNYEAQQDKSGLPNDRFSAERPEGSISTLTIQRTEQRDSAMYRCASSLMRQNTEAFFGQGTRLTVV.